These T cell receptor beta chains were read from a single sample in a study of cytomegalovirus exposure and HLA in healthy donors. Some clones are missing from TCRdb's copy, which holds only in-frame ones; the method was immunoSEQ multiplex PCR. The profile shows roughly 130,000 clones, approximately 74% of them singletons. Specimen: PBMCs. The receptors were gathered from a man aged 35 to 55 in good health and CMV-seropositive. Both conserved end residues are part of each CDR3. A D gene is named only where the DNA matches it firmly. Some rows mark clone size as missing; the rest say once, few, many or name a class of expanded clone.

abundance: few
d_gene: -
j_gene: TRBJ1-5
v_gene: TRBV30
CDR3aa: CAWRGGSNQPQHF
CDR3nt: TGTGCCTGGAGGGGAGGGAGCAATCAGCCCCAGCATTTT

abundance: -
d_gene: TRBD1
j_gene: TRBJ1-1
v_gene: TRBV5-8
CDR3aa: CASSLVAGGTTEAFF
CDR3nt: TGTGCCAGCAGCTTGGTTGCAGGGGGAACCACTGAAGCTTTCTTT

abundance: -
d_gene: TRBD2
j_gene: TRBJ2-5
v_gene: TRBV11-2
CDR3aa: CASGVAGGYETQYF
CDR3nt: TGTGCCAGCGGCGTAGCGGGAGGTTATGAGACCCAGTACTTC

abundance: -
d_gene: -
j_gene: TRBJ2-5
v_gene: TRBV27
CDR3aa: CASRRQVQETQYF
CDR3nt: TGTGCCAGCAGACGACAGGTCCAAGAGACCCAGTACTTC

abundance: -
d_gene: TRBD1
j_gene: TRBJ2-7
v_gene: TRBV27
CDR3aa: CASSPGQDAYYEQYF
CDR3nt: TGTGCCAGCAGCCCCGGACAGGATGCATACTACGAGCAGTACTTC

abundance: -
d_gene: -
j_gene: TRBJ2-1
v_gene: TRBV28
CDR3aa: CASSPRQALSYNEQFF
CDR3nt: TGTGCCAGCAGCCCCCGACAGGCTCTCTCCTACAATGAGCAGTTCTTC

abundance: once
d_gene: -
j_gene: TRBJ1-5
v_gene: TRBV7-2
CDR3aa: CASSSQIGQPQHF
CDR3nt: TGTGCCAGCAGCTCACAGATTGGGCAGCCCCAGCATTTT

abundance: few
d_gene: -
j_gene: TRBJ2-7
v_gene: TRBV27
CDR3aa: CASSYDRSYEQYF
CDR3nt: TGTGCCAGCAGTTACGACAGGTCCTACGAGCAGTACTTC

abundance: -
d_gene: TRBD1
j_gene: TRBJ2-7
v_gene: TRBV2
CDR3aa: CASTGGTGPYEQYF
CDR3nt: TGTGCCAGCACCGGAGGGACAGGGCCCTACGAGCAGTACTTC

abundance: -
d_gene: TRBD2
j_gene: TRBJ2-5
v_gene: TRBV7-9
CDR3aa: CASTPPGTRGETQYF
CDR3nt: TGTGCCAGCACGCCTCCCGGGACTAGGGGTGAGACCCAGTACTTC

abundance: -
d_gene: -
j_gene: TRBJ1-3
v_gene: TRBV30
CDR3aa: CAWNGQGGGNTIYF
CDR3nt: TGTGCCTGGAACGGCCAGGGAGGTGGAAACACCATATATTTT

abundance: -
d_gene: -
j_gene: TRBJ1-5
v_gene: TRBV18
CDR3aa: CASSPRQGGNQPQHF
CDR3nt: TGTGCCAGCTCACCAAGGCAGGGCGGTAATCAGCCCCAGCATTTT

abundance: -
d_gene: TRBD2
j_gene: TRBJ2-5
v_gene: TRBV27
CDR3aa: CASSLSGGLASGETQYF
CDR3nt: TGTGCCAGCAGTTTATCCGGGGGACTAGCATCGGGGGAGACCCAGTACTTC

abundance: -
d_gene: TRBD1
j_gene: TRBJ2-6
v_gene: TRBV19
CDR3aa: CASRKDQGAPGANVLTF
CDR3nt: TGTGCCAGTAGAAAGGATCAGGGGGCACCTGGGGCCAACGTCCTGACTTTC